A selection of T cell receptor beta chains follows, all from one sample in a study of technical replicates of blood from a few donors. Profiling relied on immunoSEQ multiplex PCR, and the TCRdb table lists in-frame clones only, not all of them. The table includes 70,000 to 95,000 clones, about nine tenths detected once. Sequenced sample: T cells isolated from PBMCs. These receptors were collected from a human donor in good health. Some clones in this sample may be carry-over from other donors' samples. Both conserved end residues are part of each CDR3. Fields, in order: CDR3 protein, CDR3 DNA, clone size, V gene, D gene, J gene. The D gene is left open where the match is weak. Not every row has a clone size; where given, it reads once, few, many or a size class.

CASSQPGSDISTDTQYF | TGTGCCAGCAGCCAGCCGGGTAGCGATATAAGCACAGATACGCAGTATTTT | - | TRBV28 | - | TRBJ2-3
CASSITGTGVYTEAFF | TGTGCCAGTAGTATCACCGGGACAGGGGTCTACACTGAAGCTTTCTTT | - | TRBV19 | TRBD1 | TRBJ1-1
CAISESRTSGRANEQFF | TGTGCCATCAGTGAGTCGAGGACTAGCGGGAGGGCCAATGAGCAGTTCTTC | - | TRBV10-3 | TRBD2 | TRBJ2-1
CASSYVPGYNEQFF | TGTGCCAGCAGTTACGTTCCAGGCTACAATGAGCAGTTCTTC | - | TRBV6-6 | - | TRBJ2-1
CASSPNGGATEAFF | TGTGCCAGCAGCCCTAACGGAGGGGCCACTGAAGCTTTCTTT | - | TRBV9 | - | TRBJ1-1
CASSLYPGGLNQPQHF | TGTGCCAGCAGCTTATATCCAGGGGGCCTCAATCAGCCCCAGCATTTT | - | TRBV7-9 | TRBD1 | TRBJ1-5
CASSSDPGSRAGELFF | TGCGCCAGCAGCTCCGATCCGGGATCTAGAGCCGGGGAGCTGTTTTTT | once | TRBV5-1 | - | TRBJ2-2
CASRDAGGLSQFF | TGTGCCAGCAGGGACGCCGGAGGTCTATCGCAGTTCTTC | - | TRBV5-6 | - | TRBJ2-1
CASSPTGGSYNEQFF | TGTGCCAGTAGTCCTACAGGGGGCTCCTACAATGAGCAGTTCTTC | - | TRBV19 | TRBD1 | TRBJ2-1
CASTTTSHYGYTF | TGTGCCAGCACCACAACCAGTCACTATGGCTACACCTTC | - | TRBV28 | - | TRBJ1-2
CASSSQDNQPQHF | TGTGCCAGCAGTTCACAGGACAATCAGCCCCAGCATTTT | - | TRBV2 | - | TRBJ1-5
CASSLDAGGHTEAFF | TGTGCCAGCAGCTTAGACGCGGGGGGGCACACTGAAGCTTTCTTT | - | TRBV7-2 | - | TRBJ1-1
CASSATLQGPYEQYF | TGTGCCAGCAGCGCAACTTTACAGGGACCCTACGAGCAGTACTTC | - | TRBV5-6 | - | TRBJ2-7
CASSSTGTSGSKFF | TGCGCCAGCAGTTCTACCGGGACTAGCGGGAGTAAGTTCTTC | - | TRBV10-1 | TRBD2 | TRBJ2-1
CASSLGPPVAGYEQYF | TGTGCCAGCAGTTTAGGCCCCCCGGTAGCGGGGTACGAGCAGTACTTC | - | TRBV27 | TRBD2 | TRBJ2-7
CASSQVAALPSYEQYF | TGTGCCAGCAGCCAAGTGGCGGCCCTCCCCTCCTACGAGCAGTACTTC | - | TRBV4-2 | - | TRBJ2-7
CASGSDRYGDSNQPQHF | TGTGCTAGTGGCTCAGACAGGTACGGAGATAGCAATCAGCCCCAGCATTTT | - | TRBV12-5 | - | TRBJ1-5